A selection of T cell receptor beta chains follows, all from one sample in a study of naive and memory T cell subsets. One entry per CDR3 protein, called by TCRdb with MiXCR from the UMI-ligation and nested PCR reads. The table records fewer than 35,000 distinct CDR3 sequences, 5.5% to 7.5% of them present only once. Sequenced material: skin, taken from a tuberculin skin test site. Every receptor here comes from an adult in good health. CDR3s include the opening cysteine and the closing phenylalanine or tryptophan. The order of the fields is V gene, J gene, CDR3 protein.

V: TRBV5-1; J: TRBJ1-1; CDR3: CASSLIKGATSDTEAFF
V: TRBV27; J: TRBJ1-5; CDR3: CASSQGQGLNQPQHF
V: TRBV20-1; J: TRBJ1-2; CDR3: CSARDLFQGDGYGYTF
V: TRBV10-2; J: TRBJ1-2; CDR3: CASRRALTGGLGYTF
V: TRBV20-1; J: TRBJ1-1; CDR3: CSARDRGQAITEAFF
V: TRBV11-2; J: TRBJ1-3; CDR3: CASSLIISNNSGNTIYF
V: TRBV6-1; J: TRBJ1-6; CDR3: CASSEIVDSPLHF
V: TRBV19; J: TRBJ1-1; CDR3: CASSFTVLNTEAFF
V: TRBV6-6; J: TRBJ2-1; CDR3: CASSRYRAGSSYNEQFF
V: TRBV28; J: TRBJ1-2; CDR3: CASSEQGIDGYTF
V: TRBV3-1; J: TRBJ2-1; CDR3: CASSPGNNYNEQFF
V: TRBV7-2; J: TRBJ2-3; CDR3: CASSLVHLSTDTQYF
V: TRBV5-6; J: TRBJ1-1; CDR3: CASSFGTDGYTEAFF
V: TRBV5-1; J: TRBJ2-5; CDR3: CASRQGLAGGFQETQYF
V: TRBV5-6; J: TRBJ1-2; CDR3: CASSSPYRDYGYTF
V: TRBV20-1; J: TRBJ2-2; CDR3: CSAESRNRGPGELFF
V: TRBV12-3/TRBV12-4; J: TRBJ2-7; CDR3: CASSLRDSGEQYF
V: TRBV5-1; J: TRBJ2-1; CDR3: CASSLWGSFNNEQFF
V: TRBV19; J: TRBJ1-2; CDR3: CASTHRPNYGNTF
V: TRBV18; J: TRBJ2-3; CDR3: CASSPGLEAQYF
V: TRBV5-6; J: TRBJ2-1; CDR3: CASSLRGLAGCNEQFF
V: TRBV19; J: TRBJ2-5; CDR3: CASSTTRAGETQYF
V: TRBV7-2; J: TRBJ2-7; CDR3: CASSLTGTRSRYEQYF
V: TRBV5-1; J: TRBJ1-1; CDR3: CASSLAGAIMNTEAFF
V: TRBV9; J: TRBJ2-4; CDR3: CASSVAGARGIQYF
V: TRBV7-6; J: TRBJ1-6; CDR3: CASSDTGGGTYNSPLHF
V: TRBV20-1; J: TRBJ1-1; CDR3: CSARGSTEAFF
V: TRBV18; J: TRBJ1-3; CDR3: CASSPPVGGGIGNTIYF
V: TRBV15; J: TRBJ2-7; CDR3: CATSQDRGGHEQYF
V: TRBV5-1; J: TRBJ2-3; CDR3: CASSLEAGGPDTQYF
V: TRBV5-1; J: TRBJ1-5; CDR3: CASSLNGDSNQPQHF
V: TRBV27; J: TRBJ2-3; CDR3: CASSPLSGGVQVPQYF
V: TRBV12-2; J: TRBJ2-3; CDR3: CASRCRDPGGVTQYF
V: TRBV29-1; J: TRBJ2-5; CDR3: CSAEDRGLGETQYF
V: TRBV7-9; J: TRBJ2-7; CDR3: CASSLASSSNSYEQYF
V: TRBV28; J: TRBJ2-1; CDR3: CASSLSQGARSYNEQFF
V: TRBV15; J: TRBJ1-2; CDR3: CATSRGQGHGDTF
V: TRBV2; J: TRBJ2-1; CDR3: CASPVGGVSYNEQFF
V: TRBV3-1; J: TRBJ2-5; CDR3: CASSPRTSGGEETQYF
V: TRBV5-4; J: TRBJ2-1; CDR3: CASSPDPGGNEQFF